This T cell receptor (beta chain) was captured in a study of blood T cells in healthy people across ages. The authors extracted at least 6 micrograms of total RNA per sample. Notes on this clonotype: Its antigen is currently unknown.

With 1 base removed from V and 5 bases from J, the gap between germline ends came to 14 bases. The CDR3 has 14 amino acids. The germline CDR1 and CDR2 sequences are DFQATT and SNEGSKA (reference sequence). Primers used in a second PCR of roughly 6 to 11 cycles were a sample-barcoded 5' primer and a J-beta primer mix. Each CDR3 protein is one row after TCRdb ran MiXCR on the 5' RACE reads. The table records 1.5 million to 2 million distinct CDR3 sequences, roughly two fifths of them present only once. Study results and caveats: Correlation between TCR beta diversity and naive T cell percentage was strong.

The genes are TRBV20-1 and TRBJ1-2, with D uncertain. The receptor was isolated from a human donor in good health. The material sequenced was blood. DNA of the CDR3: TGCAGTGCTAGAGTGGGTTCGGGAACTTATGGCTACACCTTC. Translation gives CSARVGSGTYGYTF.